This T cell receptor (beta chain) was captured by sequencing in a study of T cell responses to AZD1222 COVID-19 vaccine. Study-level findings and limits: Close to half of all spike-specific TCRs reportedly target regions of the variants that are unmutated. In a largely white British group with more females than males, clonal diversity was possibly underestimated. Without day 14 samples, only post-peak T cell repertoires were studied.

On this clone itself: Its antigen is as yet unknown.

Germline V gives CDR1 SGHTA, CDR2 FQGNSA. V was cut by 5 bases and J by 9 bases, with 8 bases left in between. This CDR3 spans 11 amino acids. TCRdb keeps only in-frame clones here, not all; method: immunoSEQ multiplex PCR. The data hold 100,000 to 150,000 clones, with 88% observed a single time. The TCR originated in an adult in good health. This chain links TRBV7-2 with TRBJ1-5, with TRBD1 as a possible D gene (5 bases). Sequenced here: peripheral blood, sampled on day 0 of AZD1222 vaccination. The CDR3 loop is CASSRGGPQHF. CDR3 bases: TGTGCCAGCAGCCGGGGGGGGCCCCAGCATTTT.